This T cell receptor beta chain came from a study of regulatory T cells in long-lasting Graves disease. Study as a whole: The criterion for persistent Graves' disease was over 5 years of antithyroid drugs with positive TSH receptor antibodies.

The CDR3 runs 13 residues. CDR1 and CDR2 (germline): MNHEY, SMNVEV (reference sequence). The germline V and J ends were trimmed by 1 base and 0 bases, with 4 bases remaining between them. Through Arm-PCR of CDR3 regions and iRepertoire HTBI primers, TCR beta libraries were built. TCRdb independently ran MiXCR on the multiplex PCR reads; one entry per CDR3 protein. The sample consists of some 430,000 distinct CDR3 sequences, roughly 21% of them appearing once. Time point defined: persistent/refractory GD, antithyroid drugs over 5 years with positive TRAb. Following extraction of RNA from PBMCs, that RNA was used to make the TCR library. Patients came from an endocrinology department in Xi'an, China. This clonotype was detected many times.

Material: peripheral blood mononuclear cells (PBMCs), obtained when the disease was refractory, from a patient treated with antithyroid drugs. The chain recombines TRBV27 with TRBJ2-7; D not certain. The TCR was taken from a female donor with Graves disease. The CDR3 is CASSLWPSYEQYF. DNA of the CDR3: TGTGCCAGCAGTTTATGGCCCTCCTACGAGCAGTACTTC.